These T cell receptor beta chains were read from a single sample in a study of neurological immune-mediated disorders. TCRdb reprocessed the 5' RACE reads via MiXCR and lists one record per CDR3 protein. Of 100,000 to 150,000 distinct CDR3 sequences in the sample, roughly 3.2% were seen once. Specimen: PBMCs. The receptors were sampled from a woman aged 25 to 39 with multiple sclerosis. Both conserved end residues are part of each CDR3. D genes are given only for firm matches. Clone size is shown for a subset of rows, as once, few, many or a class of expanded clone.

v_call	d_call	j_call	clone_size	cdr3_length	cdr3_aa	cdr3_nt
TRBV7-9	NA	TRBJ1-1	many	13	CASSLIENTEAFF	TGTGCCAGCAGCTTAATTGAGAACACTGAAGCTTTCTTT
TRBV5-1	NA	TRBJ1-1	many	16	CASSLATASSNTEAFF	TGCGCCAGCAGCTTGGCCACAGCCAGTTCGAACACTGAAGCTTTCTTT
TRBV15	NA	TRBJ2-7	many	14	CATSRDTGAYEQYF	TGTGCCACCAGCAGAGACACAGGAGCCTACGAGCAGTACTTC
TRBV5-6	NA	TRBJ2-5	NA	15	CASSPTGPGQETQYF	TGTGCCAGCAGCCCTACCGGACCGGGGCAAGAGACCCAGTACTTC
TRBV9	TRBD2	TRBJ2-7	many	14	CASSPGGSAYEQYF	TGTGCCAGCAGCCCCGGGGGGAGCGCCTACGAGCAGTACTTC
TRBV20-1	NA	TRBJ1-5	many	15	CSANRLGFDGQPQHF	TGCAGTGCCAATAGATTGGGATTCGATGGTCAGCCCCAGCATTTT
TRBV30	NA	TRBJ2-7	many	14	CAWKPDRYPYEQYF	TGTGCCTGGAAACCCGACCGGTACCCCTACGAGCAGTACTTC
TRBV5-1	NA	TRBJ2-2	many	13	CASSLEGTGELFF	TGCGCCAGCAGCTTGGAAGGGACCGGGGAGCTGTTTTTT
TRBV12-3/TRBV12-4	TRBD1	TRBJ1-2	many	14	CASSPLDRADGYTF	TGTGCCAGCAGTCCGTTGGACAGGGCAGATGGCTACACCTTC
TRBV5-1	NA	TRBJ2-3	many	15	CASSLVLQGVDTQYF	TGCGCCAGCAGCTTGGTGCTCCAGGGAGTGGATACGCAGTATTTT
TRBV5-6	TRBD2	TRBJ2-7	many	16	CASSMHGLAGSYEQYF	TGTGCCAGCAGCATGCACGGACTAGCGGGCTCTTACGAGCAGTACTTC
TRBV27	NA	TRBJ1-1	many	11	CASSSTSAAFF	TGTGCCAGCAGCTCAACCTCGGCAGCTTTCTTT
TRBV5-1	NA	TRBJ2-4	many	14	CASSQGQGQNIQYF	TGCGCCAGCAGCCAAGGGCAGGGTCAAAACATTCAGTACTTC
TRBV20-1	NA	TRBJ2-1	many	16	CSATDPQGRIANEQFF	TGCAGTGCTACCGACCCTCAGGGCCGAATAGCGAATGAGCAGTTCTTC
TRBV9	NA	TRBJ2-2	many	15	CASSVHPDNTGELFF	TGTGCCAGCAGCGTTCATCCCGATAACACCGGGGAGCTGTTTTTT
TRBV11-2	TRBD2	TRBJ2-5	many	17	CASSLGARGGTQETQYF	TGTGCCAGCAGCTTAGGAGCCCGGGGGGGAACCCAAGAGACCCAGTACTTC
TRBV29-1	NA	TRBJ2-1	many	13	CSAPLALPHEQFF	TGCAGCGCCCCCCTAGCGCTCCCCCATGAGCAGTTCTTC
TRBV12-3/TRBV12-4	NA	TRBJ2-6	many	17	CASTRDTGFVEANVLTF	TGTGCCAGCACCCGGGACACGGGGTTTGTTGAGGCCAACGTCCTGACTTTC
TRBV20-1	TRBD2	TRBJ2-6	many	18	CSAREGVAGGSGANVLTF	TGCAGTGCTAGAGAAGGGGTAGCGGGGGGGTCTGGGGCCAACGTCCTGACTTTC
TRBV12-3/TRBV12-4	NA	TRBJ2-5	many	14	CASSAWILEETQYF	TGTGCCAGCAGTGCCTGGATCCTGGAAGAGACCCAGTACTTC
TRBV5-5	NA	TRBJ2-7	few	14	CASTQETVAYEQYF	TGTGCCAGCACCCAGGAAACAGTCGCCTACGAGCAGTACTTC
TRBV7-9	NA	TRBJ2-7	many	16	CASSLEVQTLSYEQYF	TGTGCCAGCAGCTTAGAAGTACAGACTCTTTCCTACGAGCAGTACTTC
TRBV6-5	NA	TRBJ1-1	many	21	CASSYSNPLATRPYSNTEAFF	TGTGCCAGCAGTTACTCGAATCCCCTGGCTACAAGACCTTATTCGAACACTGAAGCTTTCTTT
TRBV5-1	NA	TRBJ2-7	many	13	CASPRALPTEQYF	TGCGCCAGCCCACGGGCATTGCCCACCGAGCAGTACTTC
TRBV29-1	NA	TRBJ2-1	many	11	CSVLPYNEQFF	TGCAGCGTTTTGCCCTACAATGAGCAGTTCTTC
TRBV7-7	NA	TRBJ2-5	NA	13	CASSTGPRETQYF	TGTGCCAGCAGCACCGGACCTCGAGAGACCCAGTACTTC
TRBV6-2/TRBV6-3	TRBD1	TRBJ1-5	many	15	CASRPRDRVNQPQHF	TGTGCCAGCAGACCGCGGGACAGAGTCAATCAGCCCCAGCATTTT
TRBV30	NA	TRBJ2-4	many	15	CAWSPDSRAKNIQYF	TGTGCCTGGAGTCCGGACAGCCGGGCCAAAAACATTCAGTACTTC
TRBV27	NA	TRBJ1-2	many	13	CASSHGANYGYTF	TGTGCCAGCAGTCATGGAGCTAACTATGGCTACACCTTC
TRBV28	TRBD1	TRBJ2-2	many	14	CASSTTGGPGELFF	TGTGCCAGCAGTACGACAGGGGGCCCCGGGGAGCTGTTTTTT
TRBV19	NA	TRBJ1-5	many	13	CATTSSGAQPQHF	TGTGCCACCACGAGCAGCGGGGCTCAGCCCCAGCATTTT
TRBV20-1	NA	TRBJ2-1	many	13	CSANPRNYNEQFF	TGCAGTGCTAATCCCAGAAACTACAATGAGCAGTTCTTC
TRBV4-1	NA	TRBJ2-1	few	13	CASSLLIDNEQFF	TGCGCCAGCAGCCTGTTAATCGACAATGAGCAGTTCTTC
TRBV4-3	TRBD1	TRBJ1-2	many	16	CASSHRGQGRMHGYTF	TGCGCCAGCAGCCACCGAGGACAGGGTAGAATGCATGGCTACACCTTC
TRBV4-3	TRBD2	TRBJ2-5	many	15	CASGPGVASGTTQYF	TGCGCCAGCGGCCCGGGAGTGGCTAGCGGGACAACCCAGTACTTC
TRBV6-5	TRBD1	TRBJ1-5	many	15	CASSSGTGGGRPQHF	TGTGCCAGCAGTTCCGGGACAGGGGGCGGTCGGCCCCAGCATTTT
TRBV7-6	TRBD2	TRBJ2-1	many	15	CASSSGAGGSYEQFF	TGTGCCAGCAGCTCGGGAGCGGGAGGGTCGTATGAGCAGTTCTTC
TRBV20-1	NA	TRBJ2-7	many	15	CSALGEAVLSYEQYF	TGCAGTGCCCTTGGGGAAGCGGTCCTCTCCTACGAGCAGTACTTC
TRBV24-1	NA	TRBJ2-7	many	12	CATSVDLYEQYF	TGTGCCACCAGTGTTGACCTCTACGAGCAGTACTTC
TRBV7-9	NA	TRBJ2-7	many	16	CASSLSRGFLSYEQYF	TGTGCCAGCAGCTTAAGTAGGGGGTTTCTCTCCTACGAGCAGTACTTC
TRBV12-3/TRBV12-4	NA	TRBJ1-4	many	15	CASSSHLGGYEKLFF	TGTGCCAGCAGTTCCCATCTGGGGGGTTACGAAAAACTGTTTTTT
TRBV6-5	NA	TRBJ1-3	many	14	CASSKLTTGNTIYF	TGTGCCAGCAGCAAACTTACTACTGGAAACACCATATATTTT
TRBV7-9	NA	TRBJ2-5	many	16	CASSPIPGRGRETQYF	TGTGCCAGCAGCCCCATCCCCGGTCGGGGGAGGGAGACCCAGTACTTC
TRBV5-1	TRBD1	TRBJ2-5	many	16	CASSEGTALAGETQYF	TGCGCCAGCAGCGAAGGGACAGCTTTGGCTGGAGAGACCCAGTACTTC
TRBV7-2	TRBD1	TRBJ2-3	many	15	CASSPGTGRTDTQYF	TGTGCCAGCAGCCCAGGGACAGGGCGCACAGATACGCAGTATTTT
TRBV5-6	NA	TRBJ2-2	many	12	CASSRSAGELFF	TGTGCCAGCAGCCGTAGCGCCGGGGAGCTGTTTTTT
TRBV20-1	NA	TRBJ2-3	many	14	CSAREVRAADTQYF	TGCAGTGCTAGAGAAGTACGGGCCGCGGATACGCAGTATTTT
TRBV19	NA	TRBJ2-6	many	15	CASRSVLSGANVLTF	TGTGCCAGTAGGAGTGTCCTCTCGGGGGCCAACGTCCTGACTTTC
TRBV12-3/TRBV12-4	NA	TRBJ1-2	many	13	CASSLVQGQGYTF	TGTGCCAGCAGTTTGGTGCAGGGGCAAGGCTACACCTTC
TRBV27	TRBD1	TRBJ1-5	many	15	CASSLTTGGNQPQHF	TGTGCCAGCAGTTTAACGACAGGGGGCAATCAGCCCCAGCATTTT